This T cell receptor beta chain was sequenced for a study of T cells after yellow fever vaccination. Findings and limits, study-wide: CD4 and CD8 compartments shared a small share of clonotypes, likely from convergent recombination. A weaker but faster secondary response was observed, peaking on day 5 versus 15. The booster saw the reappearance of most primary-vaccination clones (more than 95% CD4, 88% CD8).

This clonotype was recorded once. The antigen is undetermined. As TCR cDNA was made by 5'RACE template switching, a universal primer site and UMIs were added. MiXCR, run by TCRdb on the 5' RACE reads, gives a single entry per CDR3 protein. Of about 430,000 distinct CDR3 sequences in the sample, around 20% were seen once. V was cut by 0 bases and J by 12 bases, with 12 bases left in between. CDR1 and CDR2 (germline): LGHNA, YSLEER. There are 13 residues in the CDR3. Sequenced material: PBMCs, taken before the yellow fever booster vaccination. The rearrangement joins TRBV4-3 to TRBJ2-1; no reliable D call. The clonotype comes from a man younger than 30 who received the YFV17D yellow fever vaccine. Written as DNA, the CDR3 is TGCGCCAGCAGCCAAGAGGAATGGGCCCCGCAGTTCTTC. It codes for CASSQEEWAPQFF.